A single sample gave rise to the 2 T cell receptor beta chains below, sequenced in a study of response to subunit inactivated influenza vaccine. Via MiXCR, TCRdb re-called the RT-PCR reads, giving one row per CDR3 protein. The repertoire holds approximately 700,000 distinct CDR3 sequences, with 15% to 18% as singletons. Sequencing was performed on PBMCs from blood, taken about 13 days after vaccination. The receptors originated from a man aged 50 to 60 who received an inactivated influenza vaccine.

This chain links TRBV12-3 or TRBV12-4 with TRBJ1-1; a weak D match, TRBD1 (5 bases). The V and J ends lost 2 bases and 5 bases respectively, with 12 bases between them. This CDR3 is built from 14 residues. CDR3 bases: TGTGCCAGCAGTTTACCAGGGCGGGGGACTGAAGCTTTCTTT. Translating gives CASSLPGRGTEAFF.

The rearrangement links TRBV11-2 to TRBJ2-5, with 10 bases matching TRBD1. Germline V gene sequence: CDR1 SGHAT, CDR2 FQNNGV. V shed 1 base, J shed 5 bases, and the junction held 7 bases outside the gene matches. This CDR3 contains 16 residues. CDR3 bases: TGTGCCAGCAGCTTAGGACGGACAGGGGGGGTGGAGACCCAGTACTTC. Translating gives CASSLGRTGGVETQYF.